These T cell receptor beta chains were read from a single sample in a study of blood T cell repertoires in COVID-19. Assay used: immunoSEQ multiplex PCR; TCRdb lists only in-frame clones, some missing. Of 40,000 to 55,000 clones listed, 88% are singletons. The source material was peripheral blood. The origin of the receptors is a human donor in a cohort sampled during active COVID-19. The CDR3 runs from the conserved cysteine through the conserved F or W. Fields, in order: CDR3 protein, V gene, J gene, CDR3 length.

CDR3: CASSPGGVNYGYTF
V: TRBV7-9
J: TRBJ1-2
length: 14

CDR3: CASSPETGNYGYTF
V: TRBV3-1/TRBV3-2
J: TRBJ1-2
length: 14

CDR3: CASSYLAGGTSGANVLTF
V: TRBV6-2/TRBV6-3
J: TRBJ2-6
length: 18

CDR3: CASSGHSTQETQYF
V: TRBV9
J: TRBJ2-5
length: 14

CDR3: CASKGQQANYGYTF
V: TRBV19
J: TRBJ1-2
length: 14

CDR3: CASSRSGGRPNEKLFF
V: TRBV4-3
J: TRBJ1-4
length: 16

CDR3: CSAEDIHGYTF
V: TRBV20-1
J: TRBJ1-2
length: 11

CDR3: CASSFTGGVNTGELFF
V: TRBV11-2
J: TRBJ2-2
length: 16

CDR3: CAVRQGGDQPQHF
V: TRBV6-5
J: TRBJ1-5
length: 13

CDR3: CASSLGGSGSYEQYF
V: TRBV7-2
J: TRBJ2-7
length: 15

CDR3: CASSFAGPGTEAFF
V: TRBV6-5
J: TRBJ1-1
length: 14

CDR3: CASSSTDIMNTEAFF
V: TRBV7-9
J: TRBJ1-1
length: 15

CDR3: CASSSGGHYNEQFF
V: TRBV6-6
J: TRBJ2-1
length: 14

CDR3: CASSPTSGFTDTQYF
V: TRBV7-8
J: TRBJ2-3
length: 15

CDR3: CASSQERPPGSEQYF
V: TRBV4-3
J: TRBJ2-7
length: 15

CDR3: CASSLGGEGNEQFF
V: TRBV7-8
J: TRBJ2-1
length: 14

CDR3: CASSLDRGNIQYF
V: TRBV5-6
J: TRBJ2-4
length: 13

CDR3: CASSSHTSGTGNHEQYF
V: TRBV3-1/TRBV3-2
J: TRBJ2-7
length: 17

CDR3: CASSYSRGEAFF
V: TRBV6-5
J: TRBJ1-1
length: 12

CDR3: CASILEGAIPSNIQYF
V: TRBV2
J: TRBJ2-4
length: 16

CDR3: CASSWEWAEFYTF
V: TRBV5-4
J: TRBJ1-2
length: 13

CDR3: CASGAGTGILLAEAFF
V: TRBV19
J: TRBJ1-1
length: 16

CDR3: CASSRGQEQETQYF
V: TRBV19
J: TRBJ2-5
length: 14

CDR3: CASSSGLAGGFNEQFF
V: TRBV5-5
J: TRBJ2-1
length: 16

CDR3: CAWSGLAGSSTDTQYF
V: TRBV30
J: TRBJ2-3
length: 16

CDR3: CATQQGTAEKLFF
V: TRBV10-3
J: TRBJ1-4
length: 13

CDR3: CASSFSMNTGELFF
V: TRBV6-5
J: TRBJ2-2
length: 14

CDR3: CASSINRGPTDTQYF
V: TRBV19
J: TRBJ2-3
length: 15

CDR3: CASSLSIDQPQHF
V: TRBV7-2
J: TRBJ1-5
length: 13

CDR3: CASSFRDREGENQPQHF
V: TRBV5-1
J: TRBJ1-5
length: 17

CDR3: CASGLVFTGTGELFF
V: TRBV12-5
J: TRBJ2-2
length: 15

CDR3: CASSSGTGGNQPQHF
V: TRBV7-2
J: TRBJ1-5
length: 15

CDR3: CASSVSQYWNQPQHF
V: TRBV2
J: TRBJ1-5
length: 15

CDR3: CATSAGTSDTDTQYF
V: TRBV24-1
J: TRBJ2-3
length: 15

CDR3: CATGKGLGTGELFF
V: TRBV2
J: TRBJ2-2
length: 14

CDR3: CASSLSTSGGYNEQFF
V: TRBV27
J: TRBJ2-1
length: 16

CDR3: CASSPDRGNSPLHF
V: TRBV7-8
J: TRBJ1-6
length: 14

CDR3: CASSISSATNEKLFF
V: TRBV19
J: TRBJ1-4
length: 15

CDR3: CASSQSGGYNNEQFF
V: TRBV4-1
J: TRBJ2-1
length: 15

CDR3: CASRAFEAGGDTQYF
V: TRBV2
J: TRBJ2-3
length: 15

CDR3: CASSPDRGRIQWGYTF
V: TRBV9
J: TRBJ1-2
length: 16

CDR3: CASSLSTSTDTQYF
V: TRBV7-9
J: TRBJ2-3
length: 14

CDR3: CASSLRQGADTQYF
V: TRBV5-4
J: TRBJ2-3
length: 14

CDR3: CASSQLQGASTEAFF
V: TRBV7-9
J: TRBJ1-1
length: 15